The clone carrying this TCR beta chain was recorded once. Its antigen remains unidentified. This sample is part of a study of CD8 T cells in Susac syndrome. Broader study findings: As the study acknowledged, the number of individuals in its TCR sequencing and HLA analysis was relatively small.

Random hexamers were used to reverse transcribe an amount of roughly 0.5 to 1 ug RNA. Across 54 Vbeta and 13 Jbeta, immunoSEQ multiplex PCR amplified TCR beta CDR3. TCRdb passed the immunoSEQ multiplex PCR reads through MiXCR, listing each CDR3 protein once. The sample has 250,000 to 350,000 distinct CDR3 sequences, approximately 90% seen once. The CDR3 is made up of 13 amino acids. With 3 bases removed from V and 4 bases from J, the gap between germline ends came to 10 bases. Germline CDR1 reads SGDLS; CDR2 reads YYNGEE. The chain joins TRBV9 to TRBJ1-1, with D maybe TRBD1 (6 bases). This receptor was taken from a human donor with multiple sclerosis. Sequencing input: CD4+ T cells from PBMCs. For the CDR3, the DNA is TGTGCCAGCAGCGCGGGACAAAGCACTGAAGCTTTCTTT. This gives the protein CASSAGQSTEAFF.